Below, 25 T cell receptor beta chains from the same sample are listed, as sequenced in a study of blood T cells in healthy people across ages (dated by TCRdb to 2014 to 2015). The protocol used for the library was 5' RACE. The reads were generated on an Illumina HiSeq 2500. A second 7 to 11 cycle PCR used a sample-barcoded 5' primer and a J-beta primer mix. The public reads were run again by TCRdb, first through fastp at Q25 and then through MiXCR, and only productive beta chains were kept. Each entry is one CDR3 protein sequence, shown with its most common DNA and genes. The sample table lists hundreds of thousands of distinct CDR3 sequences, more than 45% of them with a count of one. The ten top clones hold 20% to 25% of the sample. Sequencing input: blood. All receptors derive from a man between 25 and 39 years old in good health.

V and J are TRBV28 and TRBJ1-2; D perhaps matches TRBD1 (6 bases). The CDR3 contains 14 residues. The germline V and J ends were trimmed by 3 bases and 4 bases, with 12 bases remaining between them. CDR1 is MDHEN and CDR2 is SYDVKM in the germline V gene. The CDR3 DNA is TGTGCCAGCAGTTTCACAACAGGGCCCTATGGCTACACCTTC. It specifies CASSFTTGPYGYTF.

The chain combines TRBV7-2 with TRBJ2-7, with D maybe TRBD1 (5 bases). Germline CDR1 is SGHTA and CDR2 is FQGNSA. The ends were cut back, 5 bases at V and 6 bases at J, with 20 bases in the middle. The CDR3 runs 15 residues. Here the CDR3 DNA reads TGTGCCAGCAGCCGGAATGGGGCTTTTCAAAGCGAGCAGTACTTC. It encodes CASSRNGAFQSEQYF.

This chain joins TRBV7-2 and TRBJ1-4; D is ambiguous. CDR3 length equals 17 residues. The germline V and J ends were trimmed by 5 bases and 8 bases, with 24 bases remaining between them. CDR1 is SGHTA and CDR2 is FQGNSA in the germline V gene. The DNA for the CDR3 is TGTGCCAGCAGCCGTTATAACGACGGGCGCTTCAGAGAAAAACTGTTTTTT. The encoded protein is CASSRYNDGRFREKLFF.

V and J are TRBV6-5 and TRBJ2-5; possible D gene TRBD2, 5 bases. The CDR3 is 15 residues long. V lost 5 bases, J lost 5 bases, and 18 bases lay in between. Germline V lookup: CDR1 MNHEY, CDR2 SVGAGI. The CDR3 bases are TGTGCCAGCAGTCATCGAGGGTTGACGGGGGAGACCCAGTACTTC. As protein: CASSHRGLTGETQYF.

This clonotype occurred a few times. The J gene is TRBJ2-1, the V gene TRBV20-1, with a weak D call TRBD1 (5 bases). Germline CDR1 and CDR2: DFQATT and SNEGSKA (reference sequence). The CDR3 extends over 14 amino acids. V was clipped by 4 bases and J by 2 bases, with 12 bases between them. CDR3 in DNA: TGCAGTGCTACGCAGGGTCTCCCCTACAATGAGCAGTTCTTC. It yields the protein CSATQGLPYNEQFF.

This clonotype was detected only a few times. The chain has TRBV7-9 and TRBJ2-6; unclear D gene. Trimming shortened V by 7 bases and J by 0 bases, and 13 bases separated the two germline ends. CDR3 size: 16 residues. Looked up from germline, CDR1 is SEHNR and CDR2 is FQNEAQ (reference sequence). CDR3 sequence reads: CASTMGPSSGANVLTF. The CDR3 DNA follows: TGTGCCAGCACCATGGGTCCGTCCTCTGGGGCCAACGTCCTGACTTTC.

The chain combines TRBV28 with TRBJ2-3; 8 bases are a match to TRBD2. After removal of 5 bases from V and 1 base from J, the junction contained 5 bases not matched to a gene. Germline-derived CDR1 and CDR2 are MDHEN and SYDVKM. The CDR3 sequence is 15 residues long. CDR3 coding DNA: TGTGCCAGCAGTGGTTGGCGGGAGGGCACAGATACGCAGTATTTT. It codes for CASSGWREGTDTQYF.

This chain connects TRBV19 to TRBJ2-4, with 9 positions matching TRBD1. Germline V CDR1 and CDR2: LNHDA, SQIVND (reference sequence). This CDR3 has 14 amino acids. The trim removed 3 bases at V and 6 bases at J, leaving 3 bases unmatched. The CDR3 spells CASSIPDRGNIQYF. The CDR3 DNA reads as TGTGCCAGTAGTATCCCGGACAGGGGAAACATTCAGTACTTC.

The J gene is TRBJ2-1, the V gene TRBV7-9, with D perhaps TRBD2 (7 bases). This CDR3 region has 14 residues. V was pared by 7 bases and J by 10 bases, with 20 bases between. Per germline, CDR1 SEHNR and CDR2 FQNEAQ (reference sequence). CDR3 sequence (DNA): TGTGCCAGCACCCTCAATGGGGGGGCCCAGGAGCAGTTCTTC. Protein: CASTLNGGAQEQFF.

This clonotype was observed a few times. The chain couples TRBV5-7 to TRBJ2-7; TRBD2 matches 8 bases. TRBV5-7 is an ORF, with its function uncertain. This CDR3 contains 16 residues. The V gene end was trimmed by 5 bases and the J gene end by 4 bases; junction bases not matched to a gene: 14. CDR3 in amino acids: CASRNLWREAAYEQYF. The CDR3 DNA follows: TGTGCCAGCAGGAACCTGTGGCGGGAGGCTGCTTACGAGCAGTACTTC.

This clonotype was observed a handful of times. The chain joins TRBV4-3 to TRBJ2-1; the match to TRBD2 covers 9 bases. This CDR3 is 15 amino acids long. With V trimmed by 4 bases and J by 4 bases, 5 bases remained unmatched. Germline CDR1 LGHNA, CDR2 YSLEER. The CDR3 protein is CASSLRLAVYNEQFF. DNA of the CDR3: TGCGCCAGCAGCCTCCGACTAGCGGTATACAATGAGCAGTTCTTC.

The J gene is TRBJ2-4, the V gene TRBV4-2; D unresolved. The germline CDR1 and CDR2 sequences are LGHNA and YNFKEQ. With 0 bases removed from V and 13 bases from J, the gap between germline ends came to 19 bases. The CDR3 consists of 15 residues. This CDR3 reads CASSQEEGFGEEQYF. CDR3 coding DNA: TGTGCCAGCAGCCAAGAAGAAGGGTTTGGAGAGGAGCAGTACTTC.

The chain links TRBV2 to TRBJ2-1; TRBD2 matches 7 bases. V lost 6 bases and J lost 8; bases outside the gene matches: 22. This CDR3 has 18 residues. Germline CDR1 is SNHLY and CDR2 is FYNNEI. The CDR3 DNA follows: TGTGCCAGCAGCGCTCTGTTGGGCGGGAGCCGACGTGGCGATGAGCAGTTCTTC. This codes for CASSALLGGSRRGDEQFF.

The chain joins TRBV7-2 to TRBJ2-5, with TRBD2 matching over 9 bases. Trimming cost V 3 bases and J 4 bases; bases outside gene matches: 6. This CDR3 region has 15 residues. Per germline, CDR1 SGHTA and CDR2 FQGNSA. CDR3 DNA sequence: TGTGCCAGCAGCTTGCCAGCGGGAGGCGGAGAGACCCAGTACTTC. It encodes CASSLPAGGGETQYF. The full variable domain, in which reference TRBV7-2 and TRBJ2-5 provide the parts outside the CDR3, is GAGVSQSPSNKVTEKGKDVELRCDPISGHTALYWYRQSLGQGLEFLIYFQGNSAPDKSGLPSDRFSAERTGGSVSTLTIQRTQQEDSAVYLCASSLPAGGGETQYFGPGTRLLVL.

This clonotype was counted a few times. A single base separates this from a much larger clone, so it may be a read error. In nucleotides, the CDR3 is TGTGCCAGCAGCTTTGCCTCAACCAGCCGTGTTGCTGAGACCCAGTTCTTC. As protein: CASSFASTSRVAETQFF. The chain combines TRBV7-2 with TRBJ2-1; D is unresolved. The germline gives CDR1 SGHTA, CDR2 FQGNSA. The CDR3 extends over 17 amino acids. V was pared by 3 bases and J by 13 bases, with 28 bases between.

The chain links TRBV27 to TRBJ2-7; a possible D gene is TRBD2 (5 bases). V lost 3 bases and J lost 7, with 16 bases in between. Per germline, CDR1 MNHEY and CDR2 SMNVEV (reference sequence). The CDR3 has 14 residues. In DNA, the CDR3 is TGTGCCAGCAGTTTCGCGGGCCCCCTCGATGAGCAGTACTTC. It codes for CASSFAGPLDEQYF.

This clonotype is labeled as medium-sized. V usage is TRBV7-2 and J usage is TRBJ2-7; D call uncertain. The germline V gene has CDR1 SGHTA and CDR2 FQGNSA. This CDR3 region has 13 residues. V shed 5 bases and J shed 6 bases, with 14 bases lying between them. The CDR3: CASSALAWGEQYF. DNA for the CDR3: TGTGCCAGCAGCGCGCTGGCATGGGGCGAGCAGTACTTC. Looking up the rest from reference TRBV7-2 and TRBJ2-7 gives the full variable domain: GAGVSQSPSNKVTEKGKDVELRCDPISGHTALYWYRQSLGQGLEFLIYFQGNSAPDKSGLPSDRFSAERTGGSVSTLTIQRTQQEDSAVYLCASSALAWGEQYFGPGTRLTVT.

This clonotype was observed a few times. The V gene is TRBV9, the J gene TRBJ1-1; TRBD1 agrees at 7 bases. This CDR3 contains 13 residues. Germline V gene lookup returns CDR1 SGDLS and CDR2 YYNGEE. The V gene end was trimmed by 9 bases and the J gene end by 4 bases; junction bases not matched to a gene: 9. DNA for the CDR3: TGTGCCAACACCGAGACAGGGATCACTGAAGCTTTCTTT. This translates into CANTETGITEAFF.

The chain employs TRBV20-1 and TRBJ2-7; D is uncertain. The CDR3 has 11 amino acids. Germline CDR1 is DFQATT and CDR2 is SNEGSKA (reference sequence). V lost 3 bases, J lost 4 bases, and 7 bases lay in between. The CDR3: CSARKGYEQYF. CDR3 nucleotide sequence: TGCAGTGCTAGGAAGGGATACGAGCAGTACTTC.

In its sample, this clonotype was seen a few times. CDR3 coding DNA: TGCGCCAGCAGCTTTTGGGGGGGCTTCCAAGAGACCCAGTACTTC. It yields the protein CASSFWGGFQETQYF. The rearrangement joins TRBV5-1 to TRBJ2-7; the D gene is possibly TRBD2 (7 bases). The DNA end is more similar to TRBJ2-5, so the J call may be wrong. Germline V lookup: CDR1 SGHRS, CDR2 YFSETQ. The CDR3 totals 15 residues.

A note on this clonotype: The junction does not match germline at one end; this may be a read error. This chain links TRBV6-1 with TRBJ2-1; D is uncertain. Germline values: CDR1 MNHNS, CDR2 SASEGT. The CDR3 is 15 residues long. Here the CDR3 reads CASSELRPRYDEQFF. DNA of the CDR3: TGTGCCAGCAGTGAATTGAGGCCCCGCTACGATGAGCAGTTCTTC.

J is TRBJ1-5 and V is TRBV20-1; TRBD1 matches at 8 bases. This CDR3 contains 13 residues. Losses at the gene ends were 5 bases for V and 11 bases for J; bases not matched to a gene: 11. Germline lookup yields CDR1 DFQATT and CDR2 SNEGSKA (reference sequence). CDR3 coding DNA: TGCAGTGCTGGGCAGGGGGCCTCCCAGGCCCAGCATTTT. As protein: CSAGQGASQAQHF.

This chain connects TRBV6-1 to TRBJ2-1; the D gene is possibly TRBD2 (5 bases). The length of the CDR3 is 16 residues. V lost 2 bases, J lost 8 bases, and 19 bases lay in between. Germline CDR1 and CDR2: MNHNS and SASEGT. Here the CDR3 DNA reads TGTGCCAGCAGTGAATATTCCGGACTTATGTTGTATGAGCAGTTCTTC. Protein: CASSEYSGLMLYEQFF.

This clonotype appeared once. The chain is built from TRBV6-2 or TRBV6-3 and TRBJ2-7; 9 nucleotides match TRBD2. The CDR3 is made up of 13 amino acids. Germline CDR1 is MNHEY and CDR2 is SVGEGT. With V trimmed by 7 bases and J by 3 bases, 4 bases remained unmatched. DNA of the CDR3: TGTGCCAGCATAGCGGGAGCAAGCTACGAGCAGTACTTC. Residues: CASIAGASYEQYF.

The rearrangement links TRBV5-1 to TRBJ2-1; 9 nucleotides agree with TRBD2. Germline V gene lookup returns CDR1 SGHRS and CDR2 YFSETQ. With 8 bases clipped from V and 0 bases from J, the junction kept 3 bases outside the gene matches. The CDR3 spans 14 residues. CDR3 residues: CASDSGSSYNEQFF. CDR3 bases: TGCGCCAGTGATAGCGGGAGCTCCTACAATGAGCAGTTCTTC.